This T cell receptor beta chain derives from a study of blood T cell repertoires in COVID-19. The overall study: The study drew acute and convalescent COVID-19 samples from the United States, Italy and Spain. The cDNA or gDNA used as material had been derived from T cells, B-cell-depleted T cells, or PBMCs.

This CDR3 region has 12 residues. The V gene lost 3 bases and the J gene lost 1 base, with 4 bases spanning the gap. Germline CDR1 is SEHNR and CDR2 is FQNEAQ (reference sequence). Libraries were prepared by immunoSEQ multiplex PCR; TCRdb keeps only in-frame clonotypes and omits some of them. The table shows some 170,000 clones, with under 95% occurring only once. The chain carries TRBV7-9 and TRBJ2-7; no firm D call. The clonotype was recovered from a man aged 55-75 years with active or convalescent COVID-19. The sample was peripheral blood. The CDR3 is CASSFNSYEQYF. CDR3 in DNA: TGTGCCAGCAGCTTCAATTCCTACGAGCAGTACTTC.